Following are 27 T cell receptor beta chains from one sample sequenced in a study of Graves' ophthalmopathy and Graves' hyperthyroidism. TCR beta CDR3 regions were amplified from RNA transcripts. RT-PCR in the first round used HTBI primers; a second-round multiplex PCR followed. TCRdb used MiXCR to reprocess the multiplex PCR reads, holding one entry per CDR3 protein. The sample has over a million distinct CDR3 sequences, about 38% seen once. Sequenced: peripheral blood or thyroid tissue (not recorded which). Receptors were obtained from an adult man with Graves' hyperthyroidism.

Note on this clonotype: A much bigger clone sits one base away, suggesting this may be a read error. The genes are TRBV11-2 and TRBJ1-2; perhaps TRBD1 as D (5 bases). There are 15 residues in the CDR3. The germline V gene has CDR1 SGHAT and CDR2 FQNNGV. The CDR3 DNA reads TGTACCAGCAGAAATCAGGGTTCTCCTAACTATGGCTACACCTTC. It codes for CTSRNQGSPNYGYTF.

The chain combines TRBV20-1 with TRBJ1-2, with D hard to call. This CDR3 spans 13 amino acids. The V gene's germline CDR1 is DFQATT and CDR2 SNEGSKA (reference sequence). Trimming stripped 3 bases from V and 3 bases from J, with 11 bases between. The CDR3 nucleotides read TGCAGTGCTAGGGGAGGGATTGACTATGGCTACACCTTC. Amino acids: CSARGGIDYGYTF.

This clonotype was counted at least ten times. The chain carries TRBV24-1 and TRBJ2-5; D is unresolved. The CDR3 sequence is 14 residues long. V lost 2 bases, J lost 1 base, and 7 bases lay in between. CDR1 is KGHDR, CDR2 SFDVKD, per germline. This CDR3 reads CATSDSVIQETQYF. The CDR3 coding sequence is TGTGCCACCAGTGATTCAGTGATCCAAGAGACCCAGTACTTC.

The chain couples TRBV29-1 to TRBJ2-7; 10 bases fit TRBD2. This CDR3 spans 13 amino acids. Germline V CDR1 and CDR2: SQVTM, ANQGSEA. CDR3 in amino acids: CSARVAGGPEQYF. The CDR3 DNA reads TGCAGTGCTAGAGTAGCGGGAGGCCCCGAGCAGTACTTC.

This clonotype was recorded many times. CDR3 in DNA: TGTGCCAGCAGCTTAGCGACCGCCCGATCTAACTATGGCTACACCTTC. Protein sequence: CASSLATARSNYGYTF. The J gene is TRBJ1-2, the V gene TRBV7-9; D gene uncertain. CDR1 and CDR2 from the germline V gene are SEHNR and FQNEAQ (reference sequence). The CDR3 totals 16 residues. V was pared by 0 bases and J by 0 bases, with 11 bases between.

The CDR3 protein is CASSSPGQGFNYGYTF. The CDR3 coding sequence is TGTGCCAGCAGTTCACCGGGACAGGGGTTTAACTATGGCTACACCTTC. The chain joins TRBV28 to TRBJ1-2, with 10 bases lining up with TRBD1. CDR1 is MDHEN, CDR2 SYDVKM, per germline. This CDR3 has 16 residues. The junction had 6 bases not matched to a gene; V was cut back by 4 bases and J by 1 base.

The chain links TRBV7-6 to TRBJ2-3, with TRBD2 identical over 7 bases. The CDR3 length is 12 residues. V was pared by 7 bases and J by 4 bases, with 2 bases of the junction left unmatched. Looked up from germline, CDR1 is SGHVS and CDR2 is FNYEAQ. The CDR3 protein is CASTGLADTQYF. CDR3 DNA: TGTGCCAGCACAGGACTAGCAGATACGCAGTATTTT.

The CDR3 loop is CSARDTGGYGYTF. In nucleotides, the CDR3 is TGCAGTGCTAGAGATACAGGGGGCTATGGCTACACCTTC. This chain links TRBV20-1 with TRBJ1-2; TRBD1 aligns across 8 bases. Trimming cost V 0 bases and J 4 bases; bases outside gene matches: 1. This CDR3 comprises 13 residues. Germline V gene lookup returns CDR1 DFQATT and CDR2 SNEGSKA (reference sequence).

This clonotype was seen more than once but under ten times. J is TRBJ2-5 and V is TRBV12-5; 11 bases align to TRBD2. The length of the CDR3 is 15 residues. Per germline, CDR1 LGHNT and CDR2 FRNRAP. The V gene end was trimmed by 6 bases and the J gene end by 10 bases; junction bases not matched to a gene: 13. CDR3 in amino acids: CASGDSGGALHIQYF. The CDR3 DNA reads as TGTGCTAGTGGCGATAGCGGGGGGGCCCTACATATCCAGTACTTC.

The chain uses TRBV7-9 and TRBJ2-5; D gene uncertain. Germline V gene data show CDR1 as SEHNR and CDR2 as FQNEAQ (reference sequence). V was clipped by 8 bases and J by 3 bases, with 7 bases between them. The CDR3 totals 11 residues. CDR3 sequence: CASRPEETQYF. In nucleotides, the CDR3 is TGTGCCAGCCGACCCGAAGAGACCCAGTACTTC.

This clonotype was seen many times. One end of the junction varies from germline; a read error may be responsible. The genes are TRBV10-3 and TRBJ1-2; 7 nucleotides line up with TRBD1. Germline loops: CDR1 ENHRY, CDR2 SYGVKD. The CDR3 is made up of 16 amino acids. CDR3 DNA: TGTGCCAGCAGTGAAGATCTGACAGGGCGGATCTATGGCTACACCTTC. It yields the protein CASSEDLTGRIYGYTF.

This clonotype was seen ten or more times. The rearrangement links TRBV25-1 to TRBJ1-5; TRBD1 is a possible D gene (5 bases). Trimming removed 10 bases at V and 7 bases at J, with 17 bases between. This CDR3 is built from 13 residues. Germline loops: CDR1 MGHDK, CDR2 SYGVNS. CDR3 bases: TGTGCCATCTTGGGGCCCGGGAGGCAGCCCCAGCATTTT. It yields the protein CAILGPGRQPQHF.

This clonotype has just a few counts. It may be a read error: a sequence one base away is much more abundant. This chain links TRBV10-3 with TRBJ2-5; 11 bases line up with TRBD2. Germline V gene data show CDR1 as ENHRY and CDR2 as SYGVKD. The CDR3 loop spans 15 amino acids. The V gene end was trimmed by 5 bases and the J gene end by 4 bases; junction bases not matched to a gene: 6. The CDR3, as DNA: TGTGCCATCAGTTTAGGACTAGCGGGCCGAGAGACCCAGTACTTC. The encoded protein is CAISLGLAGRETQYF.

The chain joins TRBV24-1 to TRBJ2-2; D gene unclear. This CDR3 has 13 amino acids. The germline V gene has CDR1 KGHDR and CDR2 SFDVKD. Trimming left V 9 bases short and J 2 bases short, with 9 bases between. The CDR3 protein is CATEESNTGELFF. The CDR3 DNA is TGTGCCACCGAGGAGTCTAACACCGGGGAGCTGTTTTTT.

The V call is TRBV7-8, the J call TRBJ1-1, with TRBD1 identical over 10 bases. Germline CDR1 reads SGHVS; CDR2 reads FQNEAQ. Trimming removed 5 bases from V and 7 bases from J; junction bases left unmatched: 7. The CDR3 sequence is 14 residues long. CDR3 sequence (DNA): TGTGCCAGCAGCACCGGGACAGGGGAGGATGAAGCTTTCTTT. Residues: CASSTGTGEDEAFF.

The V and J genes are TRBV10-3 and TRBJ2-2; TRBD1 might be the D (6 bases). The CDR3 is made up of 15 amino acids. Germline values: CDR1 ENHRY, CDR2 SYGVKD. V shed 2 bases and J shed 3 bases, with 10 bases lying between them. The CDR3 DNA is TGTGCCATCAGTGAGCCAGGACAGTACACCGGGGAGCTGTTTTTT. This gives the protein CAISEPGQYTGELFF.

V is TRBV7-9 and J is TRBJ1-1; D not certain. Deletions cut 1 base from V and 7 bases from J, with 10 bases between. The CDR3 consists of 13 residues. From germline, CDR1 is SEHNR and CDR2 FQNEAQ (reference sequence). Here the CDR3 reads CASSLGVRIEAFF. In DNA form, the CDR3 reads TGTGCCAGCAGCTTAGGAGTGCGCATTGAAGCTTTCTTT.

Remarks on this clonotype: A much larger clone sits a single nucleotide away, making a read error possible. The chain couples TRBV10-3 to TRBJ2-2, with D uncertain. The CDR3 contains 17 residues. Germline V gene lookup returns CDR1 ENHRY and CDR2 SYGVKD. V lost 2 bases and J 5 bases, leaving 18 bases between the germline ends. This CDR3 is CAISEAMTISGTGELFF. DNA for the CDR3: TGTGCCATCAGTGAGGCGATGACCATCAGTGGGACCGGGGAGCTGTTTTTT.

This clonotype was counted a few times. The genes are TRBV7-9 and TRBJ1-2, with a tentative D call TRBD1 (6 bases). This CDR3 comprises 13 residues. Per germline, CDR1 SEHNR and CDR2 FQNEAQ (reference sequence). V was trimmed by 5 bases and J by 6 bases, leaving 13 bases between them. The CDR3 nucleotides read TGTGCCAGCAGCCCCCGGACAGCTGATGGCTACACCTTC. This translates into CASSPRTADGYTF.

The J gene is TRBJ1-5, the V gene TRBV15, with TRBD1 matching over 8 bases. There are 15 residues in the CDR3. Germline V gene sequence: CDR1 LNHNV, CDR2 YYDKDF (reference sequence). V was clipped by 3 bases and J by 2 bases; unmatched bases: 3. CDR3 amino acids: CATSSGQGRNQPQHF. The CDR3 DNA reads TGTGCCACCAGCAGCGGACAGGGCCGCAATCAGCCCCAGCATTTT.

This chain joins TRBV2 and TRBJ2-7; the match to TRBD1 covers 8 bases. With 5 bases clipped from V and 6 bases from J, the junction kept 9 bases outside the gene matches. Germline V lookup: CDR1 SNHLY, CDR2 FYNNEI. The CDR3 covers 14 residues. The CDR3 bases are TGTGCCAGCAGTCCGACAGGGGCTAACCGCGAGCAGTACTTC. Translating it yields CASSPTGANREQYF.

The chain recombines TRBV12-3 or TRBV12-4 with TRBJ2-7; 7 nucleotides match TRBD2. The CDR3 length is 15 residues. V shed 6 bases and J 6 bases; nucleotides not matched to a gene: 14. CDR3 in DNA: TGTGCCAGCAGAGGGCCCCGGGGGGTCGGAGGCGAGCAGTACTTC. Translation gives CASRGPRGVGGEQYF.

The chain links TRBV6-5 to TRBJ1-5; 7 bases agree with TRBD1. The CDR3 covers 14 residues. CDR1 is MNHEY, CDR2 SVGAGI, per germline. V trimming: 7 bases; J trimming: 4 bases; junction bases outside the gene matches: 7. The CDR3 bases are TGTGCCAGCACCCTCAGGGGGGAAAATCAGCCCCAGCATTTT. This codes for CASTLRGENQPQHF.

This clonotype was seen repeatedly, ten times or more. The V call is TRBV7-8, the J call TRBJ2-5, with D uncertain. V shed 5 bases and J shed 7 bases, with 11 bases lying between them. In germline, CDR1 is SGHVS, CDR2 FQNEAQ. The CDR3 loop spans 12 amino acids. CDR3 coding DNA: TGTGCCAGCAGCCTACCGGGCGTGACCCAGTACTTC. Translation: CASSLPGVTQYF.

With regard to this clonotype: An end of the junction differs from the germline gene, which may be a read error. The J gene is TRBJ2-7, the V gene TRBV7-9; TRBD1 aligns across 8 bases. The CDR3 sequence is 13 residues long. Germline-derived CDR1 and CDR2 are SEHNR and FQNEAQ (reference sequence). As DNA, the CDR3 is TGTACCAGCAGACCCGACAGGGGCTACGGGCAGTACTTC. This sequence encodes CTSRPDRGYGQYF.

The rearrangement joins TRBV3-1 to TRBJ1-1, with D hard to call. CDR1 and CDR2 from the germline V gene are LGHDT and YNNKEL (reference sequence). The CDR3 length is 14 residues. V gave up 1 base and J gave up 1 base, with 7 bases separating them. CDR3 sequence: CASSQGTWNTEAFF. In nucleotides, the CDR3 is TGTGCCAGCAGCCAAGGGACCTGGAACACTGAAGCTTTCTTT. Full variable domain (outside the CDR3, taken from reference TRBV3-1 and TRBJ1-1): DTAVSQTPKYLVTQMGNDKSIKCEQNLGHDTMYWYKQDSKKFLKIMFSYNNKELIINETVPNRFSPKSPDKAHLNLHINSLELGDSAVYFCASSQGTWNTEAFFGQGTRLTVV.

This clonotype occurred many times. This chain links TRBV13 with TRBJ2-7; TRBD2 agrees at 9 bases. Germline V gene lookup returns CDR1 PRHDT and CDR2 FYEKMQ (reference sequence). With 7 bases clipped from V and 3 bases from J, the junction kept 10 bases outside the gene matches. The CDR3 loop spans 15 amino acids. The CDR3 loop reads CASTDRGGAVYEQYF. CDR3 nucleotide sequence: TGTGCCAGCACGGACCGCGGGGGGGCCGTCTACGAGCAGTACTTC.